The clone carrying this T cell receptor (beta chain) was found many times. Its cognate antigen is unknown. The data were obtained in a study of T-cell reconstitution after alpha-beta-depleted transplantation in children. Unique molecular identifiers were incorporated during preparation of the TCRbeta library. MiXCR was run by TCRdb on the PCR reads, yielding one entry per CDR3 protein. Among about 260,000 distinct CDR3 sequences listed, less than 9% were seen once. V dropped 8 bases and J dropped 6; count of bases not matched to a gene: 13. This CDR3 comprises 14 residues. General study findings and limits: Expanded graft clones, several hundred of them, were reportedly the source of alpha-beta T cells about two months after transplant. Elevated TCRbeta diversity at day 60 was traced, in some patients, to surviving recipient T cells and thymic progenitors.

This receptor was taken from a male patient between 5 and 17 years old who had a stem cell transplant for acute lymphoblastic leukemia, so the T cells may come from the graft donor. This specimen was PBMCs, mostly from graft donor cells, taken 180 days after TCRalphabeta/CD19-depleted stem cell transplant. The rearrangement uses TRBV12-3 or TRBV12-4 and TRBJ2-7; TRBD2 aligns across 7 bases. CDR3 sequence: CASSRGSGAPEQYF. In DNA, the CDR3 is TGTGCCAGCTCACGGGGAAGCGGGGCACCCGAGCAGTACTTC.